This is a list of T cell receptor beta chains from one sample in a study of untreated major depressive disorder. The method was immunoSEQ multiplex PCR; TCRdb's version includes in-frame clones alone and lacks a portion of them. The sample has 23,000 or so clones, roughly nine tenths seen once. Material for sequencing was CD4+ T cells from PBMCs. The receptors here all came from a woman aged 25 to 39 with major depressive disorder. Each CDR3 is given with its conserved first and last residue.

J,V,CDR3
TRBJ1-1,TRBV7-6,CASSRDRDMNTEAFF
TRBJ1-2,TRBV28,CASTLTQGGYGYTF
TRBJ2-7,TRBV15,CATSREKGFSSYEQYF
TRBJ1-2,TRBV4-2,CASSQDRPVGYTF
TRBJ1-5,TRBV5-4,CASSLGQGLNQPQHF
TRBJ2-1,TRBV4-1,CASSLRDSGLLRGDEQFF
TRBJ2-2,TRBV18,CASSPRLIGELFF
TRBJ2-5,TRBV4-1,CASSQVLGETQYF
TRBJ1-4,TRBV9,CASSVGATPEKLFF
TRBJ2-3,TRBV11-3,CASSTGGLSDTQYF
TRBJ2-2,TRBV7-9,CASSFTRGNTGELFF
TRBJ1-5,TRBV6-6,CASSSVDRGQGQPQHF
TRBJ1-4,TRBV2,CASSPTREEKLFF
TRBJ1-6,TRBV5-1,CASSLGTGANSPLHF
TRBJ1-2,TRBV2,CASSEAGEPEGYTF
TRBJ2-5,TRBV2,CASRGTSSETQYF
TRBJ2-3,TRBV6-5,CATGGVGTQYF
TRBJ2-7,TRBV28,CASTTAYEQYF